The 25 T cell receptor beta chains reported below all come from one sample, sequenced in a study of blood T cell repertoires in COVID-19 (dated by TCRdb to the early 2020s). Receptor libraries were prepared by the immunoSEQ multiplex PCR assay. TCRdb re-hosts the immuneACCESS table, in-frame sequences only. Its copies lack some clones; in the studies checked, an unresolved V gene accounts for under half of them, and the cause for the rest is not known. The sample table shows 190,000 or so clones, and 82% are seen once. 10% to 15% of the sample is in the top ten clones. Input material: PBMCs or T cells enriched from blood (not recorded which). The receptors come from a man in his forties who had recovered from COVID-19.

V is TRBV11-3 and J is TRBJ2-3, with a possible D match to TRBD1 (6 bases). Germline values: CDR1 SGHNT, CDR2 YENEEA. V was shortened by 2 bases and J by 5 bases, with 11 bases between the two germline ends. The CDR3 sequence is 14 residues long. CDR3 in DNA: TGTGCCAGCAGCTTATGGGGGCGCAGAGATACGCAGTATTTT. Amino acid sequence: CASSLWGRRDTQYF.

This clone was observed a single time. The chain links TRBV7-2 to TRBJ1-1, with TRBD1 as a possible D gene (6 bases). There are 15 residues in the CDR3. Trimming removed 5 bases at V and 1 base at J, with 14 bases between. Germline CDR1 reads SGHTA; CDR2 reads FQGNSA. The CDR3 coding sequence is TGTGCCAGCAGCCCATGGCAGGGGCAGAACACTGAAGCTTTCTTT. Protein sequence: CASSPWQGQNTEAFF.

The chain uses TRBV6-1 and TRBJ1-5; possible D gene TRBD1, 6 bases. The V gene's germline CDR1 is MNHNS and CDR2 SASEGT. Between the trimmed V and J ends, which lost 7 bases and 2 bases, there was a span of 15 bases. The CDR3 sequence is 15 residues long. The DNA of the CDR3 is TGTGCCAGCAATAAACAGGGCTTGGGCAATCAGCCCCAGCATTTT. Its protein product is CASNKQGLGNQPQHF.

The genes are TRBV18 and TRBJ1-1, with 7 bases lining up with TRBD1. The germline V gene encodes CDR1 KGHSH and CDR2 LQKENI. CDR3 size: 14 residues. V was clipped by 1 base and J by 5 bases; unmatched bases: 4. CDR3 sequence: CASSPQGAQTEAFF. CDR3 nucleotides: TGTGCCAGCTCACCACAGGGGGCGCAGACTGAAGCTTTCTTT.

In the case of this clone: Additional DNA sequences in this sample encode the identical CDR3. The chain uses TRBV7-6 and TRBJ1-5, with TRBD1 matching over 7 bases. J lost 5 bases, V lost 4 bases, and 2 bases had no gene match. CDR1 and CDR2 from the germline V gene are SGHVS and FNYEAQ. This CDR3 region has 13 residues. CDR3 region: CASSSDRDQPQHF. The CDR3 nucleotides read TGTGCCAGCAGCTCAGACAGGGATCAGCCCCAGCATTTT.

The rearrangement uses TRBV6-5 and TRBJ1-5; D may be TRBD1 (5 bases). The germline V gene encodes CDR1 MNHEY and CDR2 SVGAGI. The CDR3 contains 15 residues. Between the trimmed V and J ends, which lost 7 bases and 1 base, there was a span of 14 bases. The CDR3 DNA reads TGTGCCAGCAAACCGGGACTTGGAAGCAATCAGCCCCAGCATTTT. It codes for CASKPGLGSNQPQHF.

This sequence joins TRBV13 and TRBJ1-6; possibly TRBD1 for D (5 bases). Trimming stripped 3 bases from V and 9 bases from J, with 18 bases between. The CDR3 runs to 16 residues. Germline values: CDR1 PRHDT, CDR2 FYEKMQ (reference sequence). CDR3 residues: CASSLSSWGGGSPLHF. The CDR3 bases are TGTGCCAGCAGCTTGTCGTCCTGGGGCGGTGGTTCACCCCTCCACTTT.

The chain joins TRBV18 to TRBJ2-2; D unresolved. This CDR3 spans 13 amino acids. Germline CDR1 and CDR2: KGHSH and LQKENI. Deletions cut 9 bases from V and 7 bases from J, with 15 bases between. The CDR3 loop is CASSLIPSGELFF. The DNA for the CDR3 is TGTGCCAGTTCCCTAATTCCGAGCGGGGAGCTGTTTTTT. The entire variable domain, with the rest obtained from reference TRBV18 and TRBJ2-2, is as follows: NAGVMQNPRHLVRRRGQEARLRCSPMKGHSHVYWYRQLPEEGLKFMVYLQKENIIDESGMPKERFSAEFPKEGPSILRIQQVVRGDSAAYFCASSLIPSGELFFGEGSRLTVL.

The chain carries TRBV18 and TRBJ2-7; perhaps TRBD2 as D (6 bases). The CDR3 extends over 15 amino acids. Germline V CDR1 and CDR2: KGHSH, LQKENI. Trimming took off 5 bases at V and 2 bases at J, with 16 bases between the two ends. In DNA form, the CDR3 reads TGTGCCAGCTCAGAACTGGCGGGACCAGCCTACGAGCAGTACGTC. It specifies CASSELAGPAYEQYV.

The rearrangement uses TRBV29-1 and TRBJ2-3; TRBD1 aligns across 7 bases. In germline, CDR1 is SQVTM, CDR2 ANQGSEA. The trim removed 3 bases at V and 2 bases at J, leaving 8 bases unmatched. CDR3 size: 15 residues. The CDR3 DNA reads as TGCAGCGTTGAGTGGGACAGCATCACCACAGATACGCAGTATTTT. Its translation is CSVEWDSITTDTQYF.

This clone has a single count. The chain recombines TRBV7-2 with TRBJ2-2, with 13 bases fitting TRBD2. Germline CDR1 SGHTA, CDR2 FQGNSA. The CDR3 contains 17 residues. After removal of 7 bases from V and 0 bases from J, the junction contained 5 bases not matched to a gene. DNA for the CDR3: TGTGCCAGCAACCTACTAGCGGGAGGGGCGAACACCGGGGAGCTGTTTTTT. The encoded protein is CASNLLAGGANTGELFF.

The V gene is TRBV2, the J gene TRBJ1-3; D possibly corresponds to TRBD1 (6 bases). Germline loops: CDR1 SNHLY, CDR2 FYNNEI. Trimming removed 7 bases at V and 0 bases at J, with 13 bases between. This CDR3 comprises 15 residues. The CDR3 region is CASTIQGSSGNTIYF. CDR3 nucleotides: TGTGCCAGCACCATTCAGGGGAGCTCTGGAAACACCATATATTTT.

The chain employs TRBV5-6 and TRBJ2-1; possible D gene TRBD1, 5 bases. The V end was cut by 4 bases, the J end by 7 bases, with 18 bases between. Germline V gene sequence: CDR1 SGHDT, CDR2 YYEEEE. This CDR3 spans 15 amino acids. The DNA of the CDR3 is TGTGCCAGCAGCCTCGCGCCCAGGGCGGAAAATGAGCAGTTCTTC. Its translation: CASSLAPRAENEQFF.

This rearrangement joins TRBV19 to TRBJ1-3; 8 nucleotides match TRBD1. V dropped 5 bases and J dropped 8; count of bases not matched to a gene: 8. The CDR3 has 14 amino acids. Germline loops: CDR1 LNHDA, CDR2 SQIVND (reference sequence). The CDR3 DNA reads TGTGCCAGTAGTGAAGGACAGGGTGAAGACACCATATATTTT. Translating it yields CASSEGQGEDTIYF.

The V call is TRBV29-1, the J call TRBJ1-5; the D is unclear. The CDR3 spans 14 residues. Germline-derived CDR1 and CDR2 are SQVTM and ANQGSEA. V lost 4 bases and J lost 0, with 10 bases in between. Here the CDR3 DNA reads TGCAGCGTTGGGCAGGCGAGTAGCAATCAGCCCCAGCATTTT. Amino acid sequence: CSVGQASSNQPQHF.

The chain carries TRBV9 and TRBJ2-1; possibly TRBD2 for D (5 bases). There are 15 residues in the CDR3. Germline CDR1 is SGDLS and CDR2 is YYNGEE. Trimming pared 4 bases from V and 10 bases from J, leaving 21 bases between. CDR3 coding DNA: TGTGCCAGCAGCCCCTATCCAAGCGACCGAGGGGAGCAGTTCTTC. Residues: CASSPYPSDRGEQFF.

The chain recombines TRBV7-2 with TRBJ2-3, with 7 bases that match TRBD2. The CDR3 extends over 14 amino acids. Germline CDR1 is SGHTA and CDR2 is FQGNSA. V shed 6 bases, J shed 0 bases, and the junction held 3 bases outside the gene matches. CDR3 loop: CASRTRGSTDTQYF. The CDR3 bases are TGTGCCAGCAGAACGCGGGGGAGCACAGATACGCAGTATTTT. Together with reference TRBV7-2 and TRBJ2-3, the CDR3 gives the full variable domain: GAGVSQSPSNKVTEKGKDVELRCDPISGHTALYWYRQSLGQGLEFLIYFQGNSAPDKSGLPSDRFSAERTGGSVSTLTIQRTQQEDSAVYLCASRTRGSTDTQYFGPGTRLTVL.

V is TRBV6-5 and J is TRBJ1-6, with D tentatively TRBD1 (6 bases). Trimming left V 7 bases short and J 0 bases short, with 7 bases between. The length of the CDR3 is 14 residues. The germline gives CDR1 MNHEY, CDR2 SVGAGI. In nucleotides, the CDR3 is TGTGCCAGCAAGGGGGACTCCTATAATTCACCCCTCCACTTT. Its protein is CASKGDSYNSPLHF.

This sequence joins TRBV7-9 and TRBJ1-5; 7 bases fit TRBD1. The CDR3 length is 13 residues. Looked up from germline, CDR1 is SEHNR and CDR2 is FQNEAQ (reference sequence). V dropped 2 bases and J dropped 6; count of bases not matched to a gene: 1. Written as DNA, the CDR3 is TGTGCCAGCAGCTTAACAGGGGTTCAGCCCCAGCATTTT. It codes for CASSLTGVQPQHF. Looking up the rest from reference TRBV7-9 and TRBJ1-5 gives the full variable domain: DTGVSQNPRHKITKRGQNVTFRCDPISEHNRLYWYRQTLGQGPEFLTYFQNEAQLEKSRLLSDRFSAERPKGSFSTLEIQRTEQGDSAMYLCASSLTGVQPQHFGDGTRLSIL.

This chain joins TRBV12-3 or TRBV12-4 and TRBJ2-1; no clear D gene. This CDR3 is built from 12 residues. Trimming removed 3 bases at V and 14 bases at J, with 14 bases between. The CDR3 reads CASSFDPPSKFF. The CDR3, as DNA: TGTGCCAGCAGTTTCGATCCTCCGAGTAAGTTCTTC.

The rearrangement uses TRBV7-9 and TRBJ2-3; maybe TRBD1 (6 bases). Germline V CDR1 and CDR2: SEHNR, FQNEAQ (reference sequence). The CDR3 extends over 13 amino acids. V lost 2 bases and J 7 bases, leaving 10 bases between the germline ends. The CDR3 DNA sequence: TGTGCCAGCAGCTTACCACAGGGCCATACGCAGTATTTT. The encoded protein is CASSLPQGHTQYF.

For the CDR3, the DNA is TGTGCCAGCAGCCCAAGACAGGCGAACACTGAAGCTTTCTTT. It yields the protein CASSPRQANTEAFF. This chain links TRBV2 with TRBJ1-1, with D tentatively TRBD1 (6 bases). CDR3 length: 14 amino acids. Germline CDR1 and CDR2: SNHLY and FYNNEI. V lost 6 bases to trimming and J lost 1 base, with 12 bases between them.

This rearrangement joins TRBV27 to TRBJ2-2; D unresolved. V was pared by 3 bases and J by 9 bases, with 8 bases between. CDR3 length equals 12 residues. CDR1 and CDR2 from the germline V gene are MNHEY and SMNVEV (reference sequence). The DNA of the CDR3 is TGTGCCAGCAGTTTTAGTAGCCGGGAGCTGTTTTTT. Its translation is CASSFSSRELFF.

CDR3 DNA: TGTGCCAGCAGCTCCGGGATTAAAACAGATACGCAGTATTTT. Its translation: CASSSGIKTDTQYF. The chain combines TRBV7-6 with TRBJ2-3; a possible D gene is TRBD2 (5 bases). This CDR3 contains 14 residues. Trimming took off 4 bases at V and 3 bases at J, with 11 bases between the two ends. The germline CDR1 and CDR2 sequences are SGHVS and FNYEAQ.

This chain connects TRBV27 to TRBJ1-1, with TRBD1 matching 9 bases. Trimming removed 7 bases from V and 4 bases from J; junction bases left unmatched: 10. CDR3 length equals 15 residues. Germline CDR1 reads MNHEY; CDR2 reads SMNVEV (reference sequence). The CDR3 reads CASITLQGAVTEAFF. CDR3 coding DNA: TGTGCCAGCATTACCTTACAGGGGGCGGTCACTGAAGCTTTCTTT.